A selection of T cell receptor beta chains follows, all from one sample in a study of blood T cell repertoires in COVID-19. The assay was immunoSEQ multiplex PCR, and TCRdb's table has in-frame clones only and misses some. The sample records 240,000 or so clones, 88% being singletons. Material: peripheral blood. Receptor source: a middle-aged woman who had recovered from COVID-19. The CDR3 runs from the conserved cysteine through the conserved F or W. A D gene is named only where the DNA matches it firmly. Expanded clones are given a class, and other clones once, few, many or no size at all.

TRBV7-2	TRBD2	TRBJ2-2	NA	TGTGCCAGCAGCTTAGGACTAGCGGGATGGGCCGGGGAGCTGTTTTTT	CASSLGLAGWAGELFF
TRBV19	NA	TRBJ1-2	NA	TGTGCCAGTAGTCGGCAGGGTGGGGCTAACTATGGCTACACCTTC	CASSRQGGANYGYTF
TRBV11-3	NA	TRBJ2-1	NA	TGTGCCAGCAGCACGGAGGGCTACAATGAGCAGTTCTTC	CASSTEGYNEQFF
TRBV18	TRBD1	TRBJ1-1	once	TGTGCCAGCTCGCGTACAGGGGGCAAGGCTGAAGCTTTCTTT	CASSRTGGKAEAFF
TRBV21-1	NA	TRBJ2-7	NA	TGTGCCAGCAGCAAAGGGGGACCGCTGGGGAGGTCCTACGAGCAGTACTTC	CASSKGGPLGRSYEQYF
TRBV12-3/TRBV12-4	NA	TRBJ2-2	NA	TGTGCCAGCAGCCCGCGGGCCGGGGAGCTGTTTTTT	CASSPRAGELFF
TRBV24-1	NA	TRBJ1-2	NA	TGTGCCACCAGTCCCGGTACTAACTATGGCTACACCTTC	CATSPGTNYGYTF
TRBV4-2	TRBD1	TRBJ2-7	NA	TGTGCCAGCAGCCAAGGACGACAGGGTTTCTACGAGCAGTACTTC	CASSQGRQGFYEQYF
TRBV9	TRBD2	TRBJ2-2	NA	TGTGCCAGCAGCCCCGAGGGGCTAGCGGGAGGGGACGGGGAGCTGTTTTTT	CASSPEGLAGGDGELFF
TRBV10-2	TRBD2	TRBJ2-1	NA	TGCGCCAGTCGGACTAGCGGGAGTTCCTACAATGAGCAGTTCTTC	CASRTSGSSYNEQFF
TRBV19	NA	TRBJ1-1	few	TGTGCCAGCACCCGGGGGGATGTGGGAGCTTTCTTT	CASTRGDVGAFF
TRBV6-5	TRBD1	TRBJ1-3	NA	TGTGCCAGCACCCGAGGGACAGGGACTGGAAACACCATATATTTT	CASTRGTGTGNTIYF